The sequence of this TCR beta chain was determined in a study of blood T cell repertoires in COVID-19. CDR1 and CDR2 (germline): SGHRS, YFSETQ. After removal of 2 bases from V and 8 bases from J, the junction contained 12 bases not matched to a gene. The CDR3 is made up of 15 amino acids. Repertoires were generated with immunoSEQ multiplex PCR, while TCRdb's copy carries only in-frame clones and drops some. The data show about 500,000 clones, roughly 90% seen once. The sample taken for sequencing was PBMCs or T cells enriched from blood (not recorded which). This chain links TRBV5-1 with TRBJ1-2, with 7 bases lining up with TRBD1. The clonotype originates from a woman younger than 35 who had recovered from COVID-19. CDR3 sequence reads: CASSFFSPGGDGYTF. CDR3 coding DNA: TGCGCCAGCAGCTTCTTCTCCCCAGGGGGTGACGGCTACACCTTC.